Listed below are T cell receptor beta chains from one sample, sequenced in a study of human CD8 memory T cell subsets. TCRdb re-called the 5' RACE reads; one entry per CDR3 protein, DNA not given. The ten top clones account for 22%, within a sample of more than 7,500 distinct CDR3 sequences. Material for sequencing was CD8+ T cells from PBMCs. Receptor source: a human donor in good health. Both conserved end residues are part of each CDR3. The order of the fields is J gene, clone size, V gene, CDR3 protein. Rows may omit the clone size; those that give it use once, few, many or a size class.

TRBJ2-7 | . | TRBV20-1 | CSASSELALTYEQYF
TRBJ2-3 | . | TRBV7-9 | CASSEEDRRTDTQYF
TRBJ1-3 | . | TRBV20-1 | CSARHLSGNTIYF
TRBJ2-5 | . | TRBV7-2 | CASSSGLAGELKTQYF
TRBJ2-1 | . | TRBV7-3 | CASSLAADNEQFF
TRBJ2-2 | . | TRBV20-1 | CSARVQEAGELFF
TRBJ2-5 | . | TRBV21-1 | CASRAPRAQETQYF
TRBJ2-1 | . | TRBV29-1 | CSVGGLADSYNEQFF
TRBJ1-3 | . | TRBV28 | CASSSHLQQGAGNTIYF
TRBJ2-1 | . | TRBV4-1 | CASSQLLAGGSSYNEQFF
TRBJ1-4 | . | TRBV29-1 | CSDLPLTGGTNEKLFF
TRBJ2-7 | . | TRBV7-3 | CASSSGQGLDEQYF
TRBJ2-1 | . | TRBV13 | CASSSVGPNEQFF
TRBJ1-6 | medium-sized | TRBV7-9 | CASRGQSYNSPLHF
TRBJ1-6 | . | TRBV7-9 | CASRRGQARSPLHF
TRBJ2-7 | . | TRBV29-1 | CSVYRTGFYEQYF
TRBJ2-1 | medium-sized | TRBV9 | CASSLLGGDDEQFF
TRBJ2-3 | . | TRBV9 | CASSVELAGTLTDTQYF
TRBJ1-5 | . | TRBV7-9 | CASTLNEGYDQPQHF
TRBJ2-7 | . | TRBV10-3 | CAISESGGVYEQYF
TRBJ2-7 | . | TRBV4-3 | CASSQVPADEQYF
TRBJ1-5 | . | TRBV19 | CASKGTGGSNQPQHF
TRBJ1-5 | . | TRBV5-1 | CASSPGLQGAGQPQHF
TRBJ2-5 | medium-sized | TRBV3-1 | CASSLRRQQETQYF
TRBJ2-5 | . | TRBV4-2 | CASSQRSNEETQYF
TRBJ2-1 | . | TRBV30 | CAWETGTSGGAHNEQFF
TRBJ2-3 | medium-sized | TRBV2 | CASRSAGGATDTQYF
TRBJ2-2 | . | TRBV12-3/TRBV12-4 | CASSFTGAYTGELFF
TRBJ2-3 | . | TRBV30 | CAWSVQGQQAGSRTQYF
TRBJ2-3 | . | TRBV5-5 | CASSLETGVVTDTQYF
TRBJ2-5 | medium-sized | TRBV20-1 | CSASTGLIQETQYF
TRBJ2-1 | . | TRBV7-3 | CASSLTGGSSYNEQFF
TRBJ2-1 | . | TRBV5-1 | CASSFLWTDSYNEQFF
TRBJ2-1 | . | TRBV12-3/TRBV12-4 | CASSLVSGYNEQFF
TRBJ2-5 | . | TRBV28 | CATKIGTGSVETQYF
TRBJ2-5 | . | TRBV20-1 | CSAKLVSGFGETQYF
TRBJ2-1 | . | TRBV11-2 | CASSLDSDRVEQFF
TRBJ1-1 | medium-sized | TRBV5-1 | CASSPFGPTAGGTEAFF
TRBJ1-1 | . | TRBV12-3/TRBV12-4 | CASTPDRPHTEAFF
TRBJ2-1 | . | TRBV6-4 | CASSDGPAGSYNEQFF
TRBJ2-5 | . | TRBV6-9 | CASSYSRGQETQYF
TRBJ2-3 | . | TRBV7-3 | CASSLLGGGPHTDTQYF
TRBJ2-2 | . | TRBV6-4 | CATSPASNTGELFF
TRBJ2-1 | . | TRBV10-3 | CAISDPAGEDEQFF
TRBJ2-4 | . | TRBV2 | CASSDSHRQGAKNIQYF
TRBJ2-1 | . | TRBV7-9 | CASSSSMTSGPSNEQFF
TRBJ2-7 | . | TRBV7-9 | CASSKTPSLSYEQYF
TRBJ1-4 | . | TRBV7-9 | CASSSRQATNEKLFF
TRBJ2-3 | . | TRBV24-1 | CATSGQEVITDTQYF
TRBJ2-1 | . | TRBV20-1 | CSARDVAGGPESNEQFF
TRBJ2-1 | . | TRBV2 | CASRGLAQVLSGEQFF
TRBJ1-1 | . | TRBV29-1 | CSVLWWGTEAFF
TRBJ2-2 | . | TRBV2 | CASTDGGELFF
TRBJ1-3 | . | TRBV12-3/TRBV12-4 | CASSLGPGSGNTIYF